This record concerns one T cell receptor beta chain sequence. Method: immunoSEQ multiplex PCR; TCRdb's copy keeps in-frame clones and lacks some. The sample records 80,000 to 95,000 clones, 90% to 96% being singletons. This entry is derived from a study of technical replicates of blood from a few donors. Trimming took 3 bases from V and 4 from J, leaving 10 bases between them. This CDR3 is 13 amino acids long. CDR1 and CDR2 from the germline V gene are SNHLY and FYNNEI. This chain joins TRBV2 and TRBJ2-7; D is perhaps TRBD1 (6 bases). The sequence was obtained from a human donor in good health. Source material: T cells isolated from PBMCs. The DNA for the CDR3 is TGTGCCAGCAGTGACCCGGACAGTTACGAGCAGTACTTC. Protein sequence: CASSDPDSYEQYF.